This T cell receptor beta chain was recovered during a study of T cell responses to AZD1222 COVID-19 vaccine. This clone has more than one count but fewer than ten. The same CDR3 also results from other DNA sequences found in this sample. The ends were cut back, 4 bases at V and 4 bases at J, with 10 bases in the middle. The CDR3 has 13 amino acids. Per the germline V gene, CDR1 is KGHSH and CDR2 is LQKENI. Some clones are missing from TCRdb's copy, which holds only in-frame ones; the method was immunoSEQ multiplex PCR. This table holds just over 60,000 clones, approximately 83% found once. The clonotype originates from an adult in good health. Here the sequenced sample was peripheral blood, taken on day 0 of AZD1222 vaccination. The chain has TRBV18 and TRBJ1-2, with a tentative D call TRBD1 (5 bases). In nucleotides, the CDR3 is TGTGCCAGCTCACGGGGCGGGGGCTATGGCTACACCTTC. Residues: CASSRGGGYGYTF. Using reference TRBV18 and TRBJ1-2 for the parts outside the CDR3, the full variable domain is NAGVMQNPRHLVRRRGQEARLRCSPMKGHSHVYWYRQLPEEGLKFMVYLQKENIIDESGMPKERFSAEFPKEGPSILRIQQVVRGDSAAYFCASSRGGGYGYTFGSGTRLTVV.